The 27 T cell receptor beta chains given below trace back to one sample, sequenced in a study of blood T cell repertoires in COVID-19 (dated by TCRdb to 2019 to 2021). Library preparation employed the immunoSEQ multiplex PCR assay. This is the immuneACCESS table as TCRdb keeps it, with only in-frame sequences that have V and J called. A part of the clones is gone; compared with another copy, unresolved V genes explain less than half, and the rest is unexplained. The sample yields 350,000 or so clones; more than 75% were counted once. Together, the top ten hold about 10% of the sample. The sample was peripheral blood. These receptors all stem from a woman aged 25-40 years with COVID-19, enrolled during active disease.

The V and J genes are TRBV19 and TRBJ2-7, with TRBD2 as a possible D gene (5 bases). Trimming removed 7 bases from V and 2 bases from J, with 15 bases in between. The CDR3 is 14 residues long. CDR1 is LNHDA, CDR2 SQIVND, per germline (reference sequence). CDR3 sequence: CASTKESGPYEQYF. The DNA of the CDR3 is TGTGCCAGTACTAAAGAAAGCGGCCCCTACGAGCAGTACTTC.

This chain joins TRBV5-8 and TRBJ2-3; 9 bases are shared with TRBD1. The CDR3 sequence is 15 residues long. Looked up from germline, CDR1 is SGHTS and CDR2 is YDEGEE. With V trimmed by 3 bases and J by 0 bases, 2 bases remained unmatched. The DNA of the CDR3 is TGTGCCAGCAGCTGGGACAGGGCTAGCACAGATACGCAGTATTTT. It translates to CASSWDRASTDTQYF.

The rearrangement uses TRBV30 and TRBJ2-7; TRBD1 matches at 8 bases. The CDR3 contains 13 residues. Germline V gene sequence: CDR1 GTSNPN, CDR2 SVGIG (reference sequence). J was trimmed by 7 bases and V by 1 base; bases with no gene match: 6. The CDR3 region is CAWSGQGAREQYF. CDR3 coding DNA: TGTGCCTGGAGTGGGCAGGGGGCGCGGGAGCAGTACTTC.

This chain joins TRBV5-5 and TRBJ1-4; D ambiguous. This CDR3 comprises 15 residues. Germline V gene data show CDR1 as SGHKS and CDR2 as YYEKEE (reference sequence). Between the trimmed V and J ends, which lost 4 bases and 0 bases, there was a span of 10 bases. CDR3 in amino acids: CASSPRLATNEKLFF. CDR3 DNA sequence: TGTGCCAGCAGCCCTAGACTCGCAACTAATGAAAAACTGTTTTTT.

V gene TRBV24-1 combines with J gene TRBJ2-7; 7 bases align to TRBD1. The germline gives CDR1 KGHDR, CDR2 SFDVKD. The CDR3 length is 13 residues. V shed 4 bases and J 8 bases; nucleotides not matched to a gene: 7. DNA of the CDR3: TGTGCCACCAGTGAGAATCCGGGACAGAAGCAGTACTTC. It specifies CATSENPGQKQYF.

The chain carries TRBV4-2 and TRBJ2-7; a weak D match, TRBD2 (6 bases). V lost 0 bases, J lost 5 bases, and 20 bases lay in between. The germline gives CDR1 LGHNA, CDR2 YNFKEQ. CDR3 length: 17 amino acids. The CDR3 protein is CASSQENGILGGDEQYF. The CDR3 nucleotides read TGTGCCAGCAGCCAAGAGAACGGGATCCTTGGAGGGGACGAGCAGTACTTC.

The genes are TRBV15 and TRBJ1-1; TRBD1 might be the D (6 bases). CDR3 size: 14 residues. Looked up from germline, CDR1 is LNHNV and CDR2 is YYDKDF (reference sequence). V lost 8 bases and J 0 bases, leaving 13 bases between the germline ends. DNA for the CDR3: TGTGCCACCCGCCGTGACAGGATGAACACTGAAGCTTTCTTT. Its protein product is CATRRDRMNTEAFF.

J is TRBJ1-1 and V is TRBV30, with D possibly matching TRBD1 (5 bases). CDR1 GTSNPN and CDR2 SVGIG come from the germline V gene (reference sequence). CDR3 length equals 13 residues. Trimming took 1 base from V and 10 from J, leaving 16 bases between them. The CDR3 region is CAWSAPGRAVAFF. CDR3 bases: TGTGCCTGGAGTGCGCCAGGGAGGGCGGTAGCTTTCTTT.

On this clone itself: Other nucleotide sequences in the sample specify the same CDR3. The chain employs TRBV3-1 (or the pseudogene TRBV3-2) and TRBJ2-7; the match to TRBD2 covers 10 bases. CDR3 length equals 14 residues. Trimming cost V 4 bases and J 5 bases; bases outside gene matches: 5. Germline loops: CDR1 LGHDT, CDR2 YNNKEL (reference sequence). The CDR3 sequence: CASSPRLAGHEQYF. DNA for the CDR3: TGTGCCAGCAGCCCACGACTAGCGGGTCACGAGCAGTACTTC.

This rearrangement joins TRBV9 to TRBJ2-1; the match to TRBD2 covers 10 bases. The CDR3 extends over 14 amino acids. The junction had 6 bases not matched to a gene; V was cut back by 5 bases and J by 7 bases. Germline-derived CDR1 and CDR2 are SGDLS and YYNGEE. CDR3 sequence: CASSAGLADNEQFF. The DNA of the CDR3 is TGTGCCAGCAGTGCCGGACTAGCGGATAATGAGCAGTTCTTC.

The genes are TRBV28 and TRBJ1-4, with D possibly being TRBD1 (6 bases). The germline CDR1 and CDR2 sequences are MDHEN and SYDVKM. CDR3 length: 15 residues. Trimming left V 5 bases short and J 6 bases short, with 16 bases between. The chain's CDR3 is CASSHPRGGDEKLFF. In nucleotides, the CDR3 is TGTGCCAGCAGTCACCCGAGGGGGGGAGATGAAAAACTGTTTTTT.

J is TRBJ2-5 and V is TRBV6-5; 9 positions match TRBD1. The V gene end was trimmed by 6 bases and the J gene end by 4 bases; junction bases not matched to a gene: 9. The CDR3 length is 15 residues. Per germline, CDR1 MNHEY and CDR2 SVGAGI. CDR3 nucleotide sequence: TGTGCCAGCAGGCCACCGGGACAGGGTGGAGAGACCCAGTACTTC. Protein product: CASRPPGQGGETQYF.

The CDR3 loop reads CASSPTPPRQGNEKLFF. The CDR3 coding sequence is TGCGCCAGCAGCCCAACCCCCCCGCGACAGGGGAATGAAAAACTGTTTTTT. This chain links TRBV5-1 with TRBJ1-4; TRBD1 matches at 8 bases. The CDR3 is 17 amino acids. The V and J ends lost 4 bases and 5 bases, in that order; junction bases with no gene match: 13. Germline lookup yields CDR1 SGHRS and CDR2 YFSETQ.

The chain couples TRBV30 to TRBJ2-1; 10 bases match TRBD2. The V segment lost 4 bases and the J segment 5 bases; nucleotides outside the gene matches: 11. The CDR3 is 16 residues long. Germline CDR1 is GTSNPN and CDR2 is SVGIG (reference sequence). The CDR3 region has the DNA TGTGCCTGGAATCTACTGCTAGCGGGAGCGCACAATGAGCAGTTCTTC. Protein product: CAWNLLLAGAHNEQFF.

The V call is TRBV27, the J call TRBJ1-2; D is undetermined. This CDR3 is 12 amino acids long. With 0 bases removed from V and 8 bases from J, the gap between germline ends came to 7 bases. The germline V gene encodes CDR1 MNHEY and CDR2 SMNVEV (reference sequence). CDR3 DNA: TGTGCCAGCAGTTTATCCGGGGTCGGCTACACCTTC. Its protein product is CASSLSGVGYTF.

The rearrangement joins TRBV30 to TRBJ1-2; D perhaps matches TRBD1 (5 bases). The V end lost 2 bases, the J end lost 4 bases, and 8 bases lay between the germline ends. The germline V gene has CDR1 GTSNPN and CDR2 SVGIG (reference sequence). The CDR3 extends over 12 amino acids. The CDR3: CAWSQGLYGYTF. CDR3 DNA sequence: TGTGCCTGGAGTCAGGGTCTCTATGGCTACACCTTC.

This clone has a single count. V usage is TRBV5-4 and J usage is TRBJ1-1, with 7 nucleotides matching TRBD1. The CDR3 is 16 amino acids. Germline V gene lookup returns CDR1 SGHNT and CDR2 YYREEE (reference sequence). V gave up 0 bases and J gave up 4 bases; unmatched junction bases: 9. Here the CDR3 reads CASSLGRQGRGTEAFF. In DNA, the CDR3 is TGTGCCAGCAGCTTGGGTAGACAGGGCCGGGGCACTGAAGCTTTCTTT.

The sample holds a few counts of this clone. The CDR3 nucleotides read TGTGCCAGCAGCTTAAGGTACGGGTCAGACGAGCAGTACTTC. As protein: CASSLRYGSDEQYF. This chain uses TRBV7-8 with TRBJ2-7; D not resolved. CDR3 length: 14 amino acids. Trimming removed 2 bases from V and 5 bases from J, with 13 bases in between. Germline-derived CDR1 and CDR2 are SGHVS and FQNEAQ. Together with reference TRBV7-8 and TRBJ2-7, the CDR3 gives the full variable domain: GAGVSQSPRYKVAKRGQDVALRCDPISGHVSLFWYQQALGQGPEFLTYFQNEAQLDKSGLPSDRFFAERPEGSVSTLKIQRTQQEDSAVYLCASSLRYGSDEQYFGPGTRLTVT.

V is TRBV29-1 and J is TRBJ1-1; 7 nucleotides align to TRBD1. The ends lost 5 bases at V and 0 bases at J; junction bases unmatched: 6. The CDR3 sequence is 14 residues long. The germline V gene has CDR1 SQVTM and CDR2 ANQGSEA. The CDR3 nucleotides read TGCAGCGTTAGGGGGCGGCAATTGAACACTGAAGCTTTCTTT. Its translation is CSVRGRQLNTEAFF.

The V gene is TRBV11-2, the J gene TRBJ2-1; 12 nucleotides agree with TRBD2. Germline assignment: CDR1 SGHAT and CDR2 FQNNGV. The length of the CDR3 is 18 residues. V lost 4 bases and J lost 4; bases outside the gene matches: 11. Written as DNA, the CDR3 is TGTGCCAGCAGCTCCAGACGACTAGCGGGGGTTCGATACAATGAGCAGTTCTTC. This translates into CASSSRRLAGVRYNEQFF. Variable domain in full (rest from reference TRBV11-2 and TRBJ2-1): EAGVAQSPRYKIIEKRQSVAFWCNPISGHATLYWYQQILGQGPKLLIQFQNNGVVDDSQLPKDRFSAERLKGVDSTLKIQPAKLEDSAVYLCASSSRRLAGVRYNEQFFGPGTRLTVL.

This chain links TRBV11-2 with TRBJ2-7; 8 nucleotides match TRBD1. Trimming removed 5 bases from V and 2 bases from J; junction bases left unmatched: 5. This CDR3 contains 14 residues. CDR1 is SGHAT and CDR2 is FQNNGV in the germline V gene. CDR3 nucleotides: TGTGCCAGCAGCCAGACAGGGGTCCCCTACGAGCAGTACTTC. Its protein product is CASSQTGVPYEQYF. The complete variable domain, with remaining parts taken from reference TRBV11-2 and TRBJ2-7, reads EAGVAQSPRYKIIEKRQSVAFWCNPISGHATLYWYQQILGQGPKLLIQFQNNGVVDDSQLPKDRFSAERLKGVDSTLKIQPAKLEDSAVYLCASSQTGVPYEQYFGPGTRLTVT.

This clone was counted only a few times. The rearrangement links TRBV4-1 to TRBJ1-5; TRBD1 aligns across 7 bases. CDR1 and CDR2 (germline): MGHRA, YSYEKL. Trimming cost V 3 bases and J 3 bases; bases outside gene matches: 2. This CDR3 is 14 amino acids long. For the CDR3, the DNA is TGCGCCAGCAGCCAGACAGGGCTCAATCAGCCCCAGCATTTT. It encodes CASSQTGLNQPQHF.

The J gene is TRBJ1-3, the V gene TRBV4-1, with TRBD1 matching 8 bases. Germline trimming cut 2 bases from V and 0 bases from J; bases unmatched to any gene: 9. This CDR3 spans 18 amino acids. Germline V gene data show CDR1 as MGHRA and CDR2 as YSYEKL. The CDR3 reads CASSQSPGTGPSGNTIYF. The CDR3, as DNA: TGCGCCAGCAGCCAAAGCCCCGGGACAGGACCCTCTGGAAACACCATATATTTT.

The rearrangement links TRBV7-2 to TRBJ2-1; a possible D gene is TRBD2 (6 bases). There are 13 residues in the CDR3. V gave up 1 base and J gave up 11 bases, with 12 bases separating them. Per germline, CDR1 SGHTA and CDR2 FQGNSA. The CDR3 sequence: CASSLEGTPKQFF. DNA of the CDR3: TGTGCCAGCAGCTTAGAGGGGACTCCGAAGCAGTTCTTC.

The CDR3 region is CASSLHSTEAFF. The CDR3 DNA reads as TGTGCCAGCAGCTTGCACAGCACTGAAGCTTTCTTT. The V call is TRBV5-5, the J call TRBJ1-1; no definite D call. CDR1 is SGHKS, CDR2 YYEKEE, per germline (reference sequence). The V gene lost 1 base and the J gene lost 4 bases, with 5 bases spanning the gap. CDR3 length equals 12 residues.

The genes are TRBV9 and TRBJ2-1; TRBD2 agrees at 9 bases. Germline lookup yields CDR1 SGDLS and CDR2 YYNGEE. Germline trimming cut 0 bases from V and 2 bases from J; bases unmatched to any gene: 3. The CDR3 consists of 16 residues. DNA of the CDR3: TGTGCCAGCAGCGTAGAGCGCGGGAGGGCCTACAATGAGCAGTTCTTC. Protein product: CASSVERGRAYNEQFF.

The chain carries TRBV2 and TRBJ2-7, with TRBD2 as a possible D gene (6 bases). The CDR3 totals 12 residues. Germline CDR1 reads SNHLY; CDR2 reads FYNNEI. V lost 10 bases and J 7 bases, leaving 17 bases between the germline ends. CDR3 DNA: TGTGCCACCCGCGGAGGGGTAGGAGAGCAGTACTTC. It translates to CATRGGVGEQYF.